This TCR beta chain was recorded in a study of T-cell reconstitution after alpha-beta-depleted transplantation in children. This CDR3 is 14 amino acids long. V lost 5 bases, J lost 1 base, and 12 bases lay in between. Germline V lookup: CDR1 SGHRS, CDR2 YFSETQ. Preparation of the TCRbeta library was carried out with unique molecular identifiers. TCRdb used MiXCR to reprocess the PCR reads, holding one entry per CDR3 protein. The sample records 400,000 to 500,000 distinct CDR3 sequences, 11% being singletons. This clonotype was observed many times. The sequence came from a human donor who donated a stem cell graft to a child with acute myeloid leukemia. Specimen: PBMCs from the stem cell graft donor, collected from the stem cell graft. V usage is TRBV5-1 and J usage is TRBJ1-1; possible D gene TRBD1, 5 bases. The CDR3: CASSWGFENTEAFF. CDR3 bases: TGCGCCAGCAGTTGGGGGTTCGAGAACACTGAAGCTTTCTTT.